Listed here are 29 T cell receptor beta chains from one sample, sequenced in a study of metastatic and nonmetastatic thyroid tumors. All patients were treatment-naive before thyroid surgery. Using MiXCR, TCRdb re-called clones from the PCR reads. The profile covers some 40,000 clones, with 18% appearing a single time and 12% to 15% taken by the ten largest. The specimen was tumor tissue. The origin of the receptors is a female donor with papillary thyroid cancer or a benign thyroid nodule (not recorded which). Some clones in this sample may be carry-over from other donors' samples.

The genes are TRBV27 and TRBJ2-7, with D perhaps being TRBD1 or TRBD2 (5 bases each). Germline V CDR1 and CDR2: MNHEY, SMNVEV (reference sequence). The CDR3 length is 16 residues. V was cut by 6 bases and J by 0 bases, with 18 bases left in between. CDR3 residues: CASRTGTGLSSYEQYF. CDR3 DNA sequence: TGTGCCAGCAGGACCGGGACGGGGTTAAGCTCCTACGAGCAGTACTTC.

With regard to this clone: An end of the junction does not agree with germline; a read error may underlie this. The V and J genes are TRBV20-1 and TRBJ2-7; D ambiguous. This CDR3 is built from 13 residues. The germline CDR1 and CDR2 sequences are DFQATT and SNEGSKA (reference sequence). CDR3 bases: TGCAGTTCCCCCGGTTCGCAAACCTACGATCAGTACTTC. Its protein is CSSPGSQTYDQYF.

This clone is termed medium-sized. V gene TRBV6-5 combines with J gene TRBJ2-3; 14 bases match TRBD2. The V and J ends lost 5 bases and 2 bases, in that order; junction bases with no gene match: 6. Germline V gene data show CDR1 as MNHEY and CDR2 as SVGAGI. The CDR3 totals 17 residues. For the CDR3, the DNA is TGTGCCAGCAGTCATCGACTAGCGGGGGGGCCCACAGATACGCAGTATTTT. It yields the protein CASSHRLAGGPTDTQYF.

This clone was detected ten times or more. The same CDR3 arises from other DNA sequences in this sample as well. The gene calls are TRBV5-1 and TRBJ1-5, with D tentatively TRBD1 (5 bases). The CDR3 totals 14 residues. V gave up 5 bases and J gave up 8 bases, with 17 bases separating them. The germline gives CDR1 SGHRS, CDR2 YFSETQ. The CDR3 region has the DNA TGCGCCAGCAGATCTGACAGAGGGGATAAGCCCCAGCATTTT. This sequence encodes CASRSDRGDKPQHF.

The J gene is TRBJ2-1, the V gene TRBV3-1, with 15 bases lining up with TRBD2. This CDR3 is built from 16 residues. The germline V gene has CDR1 LGHDT and CDR2 YNNKEL (reference sequence). V shed 0 bases, J shed 9 bases, and the junction held 3 bases outside the gene matches. The CDR3: CASSQDQGLAGGEQFF. CDR3 DNA: TGTGCCAGCAGCCAAGACCAGGGACTAGCGGGAGGTGAGCAGTTCTTC.

This rearrangement joins TRBV11-1 to TRBJ1-4; maybe TRBD1 (6 bases). Germline V CDR1 and CDR2: SGHAT, FQDESV (reference sequence). Trimming took 6 bases from V and 4 from J, leaving 9 bases between them. The CDR3 runs 13 residues. The CDR3 sequence: CASRGGLNEKLFF. For the CDR3, the DNA is TGTGCCAGCAGAGGGGGACTTAATGAAAAACTGTTTTTT.

With regard to this clone: A read error may explain this, as a much larger clone is one base away. CDR3 nucleotide sequence: TGTGCCAGCATCCTCCGGGACACCTGGGGGTCCCAGCATTTT. The encoded protein is CASILRDTWGSQHF. The chain combines TRBV16 with TRBJ1-5; maybe TRBD1 (6 bases). CDR1 is KGHSY and CDR2 is FQNENV in the germline V gene. The CDR3 covers 14 residues. Trimming left V 7 bases short and J 11 bases short, with 21 bases between.

In its sample, this clone was seen many times. The CDR3 DNA reads TGTGCCAGCAGAGGGGGAGGGGGGGGGAGCAATCAGCCCCAGCATTTT. This gives the protein CASRGGGGGSNQPQHF. The chain recombines TRBV25-1 with TRBJ1-5; D possibly corresponds to TRBD1 (6 bases). The length of the CDR3 is 16 residues. V lost 6 bases and J 1 base, leaving 16 bases between the germline ends. Germline lookup yields CDR1 MGHDK and CDR2 SYGVNS.

The chain has TRBV4-3 and TRBJ1-3, with D maybe TRBD1 (6 bases). The CDR3 consists of 17 residues. Germline-derived CDR1 and CDR2 are LGHNA and YSLEER. The ends were cut back, 4 bases at V and 0 bases at J, with 16 bases in the middle. CDR3 in amino acids: CASSRKWGGPSGNTIYF. CDR3 in DNA: TGCGCCAGCAGCCGGAAATGGGGGGGCCCCTCTGGAAACACCATATATTTT.

This clone was observed many times. The V gene is TRBV10-3, the J gene TRBJ2-1, with 9 bases aligning to TRBD2. V shed 3 bases and J 8 bases; nucleotides not matched to a gene: 8. Germline V gene sequence: CDR1 ENHRY, CDR2 SYGVKD. The CDR3 runs to 15 residues. For the CDR3, the DNA is TGTGCCATCAGTGAAGGCGGGGGGGCCACAGATGAGCAGTTCTTC. This gives the protein CAISEGGGATDEQFF.

As for this clone: A read error may produce the germline difference seen at one junction end. The chain combines TRBV6-2 or TRBV6-3 with TRBJ1-1, with TRBD1 matching over 7 bases. Germline V CDR1 and CDR2: MNHEY, SVGEGT. CDR3 length equals 15 residues. CDR3 in amino acids: CASSASGTVRTESFF. DNA of the CDR3: TGTGCCAGCAGTGCCTCCGGGACAGTGCGAACTGAATCTTTCTTT.

This chain links TRBV11-2 with TRBJ2-7, with TRBD2 as a possible D gene (6 bases). The CDR3 sequence is 17 residues long. Trimming stripped 2 bases from V and 1 base from J, with 18 bases between. CDR1 and CDR2 (germline): SGHAT, FQNNGV. For the CDR3, the DNA is TGTGCCAGCAGCTTATTGAAGGTCGGGAGAGGGTCCTACGAGCAGTACTTC. As protein: CASSLLKVGRGSYEQYF.

In this sample, this clone turned up many times. This chain uses TRBV28 with TRBJ2-1; TRBD2 might be the D (5 bases). The CDR3 spans 12 residues. CDR1 is MDHEN and CDR2 is SYDVKM in the germline V gene. V shed 2 bases and J shed 10 bases, with 9 bases lying between them. The CDR3 loop reads CASSLDSGEQFF. The CDR3 DNA sequence: TGTGCCAGCAGTTTAGATTCGGGGGAGCAGTTCTTC.

J is TRBJ2-1 and V is TRBV29-1; D is unresolved. Germline V gene sequence: CDR1 SQVTM, CDR2 ANQGSEA. Between the trimmed V and J ends, which lost 5 bases and 8 bases, there was a span of 13 bases. CDR3 length: 12 amino acids. CDR3: CSVLSSPYEQFF. DNA for the CDR3: TGCAGCGTTCTTAGTTCCCCGTATGAGCAGTTCTTC.

This clone came up many times. Other DNA sequences in the same sample also yield this CDR3. The V call is TRBV24-1, the J call TRBJ1-2; 9 nucleotides agree with TRBD1. The CDR3 covers 13 residues. J was trimmed by 8 bases and V by 4 bases; bases with no gene match: 4. Germline CDR1 and CDR2: KGHDR and SFDVKD. CDR3 DNA: TGTGCCACCAGTGAACCGGACAGGGGAGGCTACACCTTC. Its protein is CATSEPDRGGYTF.

This clone was counted at least ten times. The same CDR3 also results from other DNA sequences found in this sample. V usage is TRBV2 and J usage is TRBJ1-2; TRBD1 might be the D (6 bases). Between the trimmed V and J ends, which lost 2 bases and 4 bases, there was a span of 8 bases. The CDR3 is made up of 13 amino acids. Germline-derived CDR1 and CDR2 are SNHLY and FYNNEI. This CDR3 reads CASSERQVYGYTF. CDR3 coding DNA: TGTGCCAGCAGTGAACGACAGGTCTATGGCTACACCTTC.

In regard to this clone: A read error is possible here, since a much larger clone lies one base away. This sample also contains other DNA sequences that code for the same CDR3. The chain couples TRBV14 to TRBJ2-5; 8 nucleotides line up with TRBD1. There are 13 residues in the CDR3. V lost 4 bases to trimming and J lost 4 bases; unmatched junction nucleotides: 2. Germline V gene lookup returns CDR1 SGHDN and CDR2 FVKESK. The CDR3 DNA follows: TGTGCCAGCAGCCGTGACAGGGGAGAGACCCAGTACTTC. Protein: CASSRDRGETQYF.

This clone appeared a few times. A read error may be the cause here, since a much bigger clone is one base away. The chain is built from TRBV19 and TRBJ1-1, with 7 bases that match TRBD1. In germline, CDR1 is LNHDA, CDR2 SQIVND (reference sequence). After removal of 9 bases from V and 5 bases from J, the junction contained 18 bases not matched to a gene. The CDR3 totals 16 residues. The CDR3 region has the DNA TGTGCCAGCTTCAATATAATGGCCAGGGGGTGGACTGAAGCTTTCTTT. This codes for CASFNIMARGWTEAFF.

The J gene is TRBJ2-1, the V gene TRBV7-2, with TRBD1 as a possible D gene (5 bases). The V end was cut by 0 bases, the J end by 2 bases, with 14 bases between. This CDR3 contains 17 residues. From germline, CDR1 is SGHTA and CDR2 FQGNSA. CDR3 sequence (DNA): TGTGCCAGCAGCTTAGCTATTGGGGCGGATCCCTACAATGAGCAGTTCTTC. Its translation is CASSLAIGADPYNEQFF.

This clone appeared many times. The CDR3 reads CASSRDSSHYGYTF. CDR3 sequence (DNA): TGTGCCAGCAGCCGGGACAGCTCTCACTATGGCTACACCTTC. The V call is TRBV2, the J call TRBJ1-2; 7 nucleotides agree with TRBD1. This CDR3 contains 14 residues. Germline V lookup: CDR1 SNHLY, CDR2 FYNNEI. The V segment lost 6 bases and the J segment 3 bases; nucleotides outside the gene matches: 7.

This clone has ten or more counts. V usage is TRBV12-3 or TRBV12-4 and J usage is TRBJ1-2; D ambiguous. The ends were cut back, 6 bases at V and 9 bases at J, with 11 bases in the middle. CDR3 size: 11 residues. CDR3: CASRGFSSYTF. In nucleotides, the CDR3 is TGTGCCAGCAGGGGGTTCTCGAGCTACACCTTC.

This clone was seen a handful of times. Likely a read error: the CDR3 ends without its conserved phenylalanine or tryptophan. The chain couples TRBV18 to TRBJ2-3; TRBD2 agrees at 8 bases. Per germline, CDR1 KGHSH and CDR2 LQKENI. The CDR3 runs 14 residues. The junction had 4 bases not matched to a gene; V was cut back by 6 bases and J by 2 bases. CDR3 nucleotide sequence: TGTGCCAGCTCGCGGGGGGCCCCCACAGATACGCAGTATTCT. Translation gives CASSRGAPTDTQYS.

This clone was recorded at least ten times. The genes are TRBV7-9 and TRBJ2-5; D is perhaps TRBD1 or TRBD2 (6 bases each). The CDR3 spans 17 residues. V was clipped by 5 bases and J by 5 bases, with 24 bases between them. Germline V lookup: CDR1 SEHNR, CDR2 FQNEAQ (reference sequence). CDR3 amino acids: CASSHFETRGGYETQYF. CDR3 nucleotides: TGTGCCAGCAGCCACTTTGAGACTAGAGGGGGGTACGAGACCCAGTACTTC.

This clone appeared many times. This sequence joins TRBV30 and TRBJ1-5; no definite D call. CDR1 GTSNPN and CDR2 SVGIG come from the germline V gene (reference sequence). There are 14 residues in the CDR3. V was cut by 0 bases and J by 7 bases, with 13 bases left in between. Here the CDR3 DNA reads TGTGCCTGGAGTGTACGGCCCTCTGACCAGCCCCAGCATTTT. Protein: CAWSVRPSDQPQHF.

This clone was recorded a few times. The CDR3 sequence: CASSTPATGGLGEQFF. The CDR3 region has the DNA TGTGCCAGCAGTACCCCGGCCACGGGCGGTCTCGGTGAGCAGTTCTTC. The chain recombines TRBV12-3 or TRBV12-4 with TRBJ2-1; D gene ambiguous. V shed 5 bases and J shed 9 bases, with 23 bases lying between them. CDR3 length: 16 residues.

In its sample, this clone was seen a few times. The chain carries TRBV6-1 and TRBJ2-7, with no clear D. Trimming stripped 8 bases from V and 5 bases from J, with 7 bases between. This CDR3 region has 10 residues. Germline values: CDR1 MNHNS, CDR2 SASEGT. The chain's CDR3 is CASVAHEQYF. CDR3 nucleotides: TGTGCCAGCGTCGCCCACGAGCAGTACTTC.

This clone showed up just a few times. The chain combines TRBV28 with TRBJ1-2, with TRBD1 matching over 8 bases. CDR3 length: 14 amino acids. V was clipped by 4 bases and J by 7 bases; unmatched bases: 8. From germline, CDR1 is MDHEN and CDR2 SYDVKM. In nucleotides, the CDR3 is TGTGCCAGCAGTTCACAGGGGGTTGGCGGTGGCTACACCTTC. Translated, it gives CASSSQGVGGGYTF.

DNA of the CDR3: TGCAGTGTCGGAGGTGGGGGACTAGCGGGACGGGAGCAGTACTTC. The encoded protein is CSVGGGGLAGREQYF. V gene TRBV20-1 combines with J gene TRBJ2-7, with TRBD2 matching 13 bases. With V trimmed by 7 bases and J by 7 bases, 13 bases remained unmatched. This CDR3 contains 15 residues. CDR1 is DFQATT, CDR2 SNEGSKA, per germline (reference sequence).

This clone was recorded many times. V usage is TRBV20-1 and J usage is TRBJ1-6; possibly TRBD1 for D (5 bases). The germline CDR1 and CDR2 sequences are DFQATT and SNEGSKA (reference sequence). Trimming left V 6 bases short and J 14 bases short, with 20 bases between. This CDR3 contains 13 residues. The chain's CDR3 is CSAPPGHHAALHF. The CDR3 coding sequence is TGCAGTGCCCCCCCCGGACACCACGCGGCCCTCCACTTT.